The sequence of this TCR beta chain was determined in a study of shared clonotypes between healthy human individuals. TCRdb's table, derived via immunoSEQ multiplex PCR, lists solely in-frame clones and lacks some. The sample includes about 2,100,000 clones, 85% to 95% of them seen just once. CD45RO-negative cells were positively selected for CCR7, leaving out terminally differentiated effector memory CD45RA+ cells. The CDR3 has 13 amino acids. Germline V lookup: CDR1 LNHDA, CDR2 SQIVND (reference sequence). V lost 7 bases to trimming and J lost 5 bases; unmatched junction nucleotides: 6. The TCR originated in a man in his late teens or twenties in good health. Some clones in this sample may be carry-over from other donors' samples. V usage is TRBV19 and J usage is TRBJ2-7; 9 positions agree with TRBD1. Sequencing was done on a sample of naive CD8+ T cells from PBMCs. The CDR3 DNA sequence: TGTGCCAGTAATCCGGGACAGGGTCACGAGCAGTACTTC. Translated: CASNPGQGHEQYF.